This T cell receptor (beta chain) originates from a study of OX40 agonist ivuxolimab in advanced cancers. For the study at large: Ivuxolimab, which patients received intravenously every 2 weeks, was dosed at 0.01 to 10 mg/kg. Hepatocellular carcinoma, melanoma, renal cell or head and neck cancer occurred in dose-escalation patients. Whole-study results and caveats: On average, a greater number of expanded clones characterised CD8+ T cells relative to CD4+.

The length of the CDR3 is 17 residues. Per germline, CDR1 SGHRS and CDR2 YFSETQ. V lost 7 bases to trimming and J lost 4 bases, with 26 bases between them. Sequencing was performed with immunoSEQ multiplex PCR; in TCRdb, only in-frame clones are kept and a portion is missing. The repertoire holds about 93,000 clones, with roughly 94% as singletons. Comment on this clone: Its antigen is still unknown.

The gene calls are TRBV5-1 and TRBJ1-1; the D gene is possibly TRBD1 (6 bases). The clonotype was recovered from an adult with an advanced solid tumor such as melanoma, head and neck, liver or kidney cancer. The sample in question was CD4+ or CD8+ T cells sorted from blood, obtained in a trial of the OX40 agonist ivuxolimab. CDR3 amino acids: CASGPPGGLSPLTEAFF. For the CDR3, the DNA is TGCGCCAGCGGTCCCCCTGGGGGCCTCTCTCCTCTCACTGAAGCTTTCTTT.